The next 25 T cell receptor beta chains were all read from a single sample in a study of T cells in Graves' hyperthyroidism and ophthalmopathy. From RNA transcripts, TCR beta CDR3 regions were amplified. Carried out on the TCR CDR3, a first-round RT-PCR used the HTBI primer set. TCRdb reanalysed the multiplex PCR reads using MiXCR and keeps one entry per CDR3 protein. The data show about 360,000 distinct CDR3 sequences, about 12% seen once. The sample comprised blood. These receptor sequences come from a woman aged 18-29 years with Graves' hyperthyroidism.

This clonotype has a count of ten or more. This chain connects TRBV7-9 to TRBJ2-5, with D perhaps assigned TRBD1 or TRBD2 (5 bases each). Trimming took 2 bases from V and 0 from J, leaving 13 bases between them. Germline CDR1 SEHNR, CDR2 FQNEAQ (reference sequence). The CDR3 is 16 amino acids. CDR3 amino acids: CASSLTGRPDQETQYF. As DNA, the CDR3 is TGTGCCAGCAGCTTAACGGGACGGCCAGACCAAGAGACCCAGTACTTC. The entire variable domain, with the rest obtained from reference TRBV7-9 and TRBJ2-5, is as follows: DTGVSQNPRHKITKRGQNVTFRCDPISEHNRLYWYRQTLGQGPEFLTYFQNEAQLEKSRLLSDRFSAERPKGSFSTLEIQRTEQGDSAMYLCASSLTGRPDQETQYFGPGTRLLVL.

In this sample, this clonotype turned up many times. CDR3 nucleotides: TGTGCCAGCAGCCGTATGTCTGACAGGGTCGGAGAAGCTTTCTTT. This encodes CASSRMSDRVGEAFF. The V call is TRBV28, the J call TRBJ1-1; 7 positions agree with TRBD1. Germline CDR1 MDHEN, CDR2 SYDVKM. The junction had 15 bases not matched to a gene; V was cut back by 6 bases and J by 8 bases. The CDR3 runs to 15 residues.

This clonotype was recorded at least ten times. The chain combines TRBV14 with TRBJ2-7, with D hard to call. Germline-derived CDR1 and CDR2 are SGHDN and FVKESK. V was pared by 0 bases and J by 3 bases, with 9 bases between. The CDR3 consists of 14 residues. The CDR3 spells CASSQDFPDYEQYF. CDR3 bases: TGTGCCAGCAGCCAAGATTTTCCGGACTACGAGCAGTACTTC.

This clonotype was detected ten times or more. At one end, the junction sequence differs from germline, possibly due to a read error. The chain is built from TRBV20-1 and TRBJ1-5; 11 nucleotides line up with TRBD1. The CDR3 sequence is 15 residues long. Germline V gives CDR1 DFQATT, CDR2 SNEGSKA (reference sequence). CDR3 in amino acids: CSATTGQGDRSSLDF. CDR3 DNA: TGCAGTGCAACCACGGGACAGGGGGATCGAAGCAGCCTCGATTTT.

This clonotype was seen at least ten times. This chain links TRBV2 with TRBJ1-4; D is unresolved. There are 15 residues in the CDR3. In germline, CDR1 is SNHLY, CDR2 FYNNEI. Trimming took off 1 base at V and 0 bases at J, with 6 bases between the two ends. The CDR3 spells CASSEDGSTNEKLFF. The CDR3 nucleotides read TGTGCCAGCAGTGAAGACGGATCAACTAATGAAAAACTGTTTTTT.

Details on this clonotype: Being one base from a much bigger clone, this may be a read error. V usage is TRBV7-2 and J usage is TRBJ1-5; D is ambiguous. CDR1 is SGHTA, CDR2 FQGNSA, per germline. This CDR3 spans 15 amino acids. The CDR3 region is CASSLDSGQNQPQRF. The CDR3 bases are TGTGCCAGCAGCTTGGATTCCGGTCAAAATCAGCCCCAGCGTTTT.

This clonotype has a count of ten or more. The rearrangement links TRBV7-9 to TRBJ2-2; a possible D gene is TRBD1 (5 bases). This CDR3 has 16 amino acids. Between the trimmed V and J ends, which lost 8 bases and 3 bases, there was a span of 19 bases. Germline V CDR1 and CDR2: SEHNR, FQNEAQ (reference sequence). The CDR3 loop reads CASRSREGLDTGELFF. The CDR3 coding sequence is TGTGCCAGCCGTTCCAGGGAAGGGTTGGACACCGGGGAGCTGTTTTTT.

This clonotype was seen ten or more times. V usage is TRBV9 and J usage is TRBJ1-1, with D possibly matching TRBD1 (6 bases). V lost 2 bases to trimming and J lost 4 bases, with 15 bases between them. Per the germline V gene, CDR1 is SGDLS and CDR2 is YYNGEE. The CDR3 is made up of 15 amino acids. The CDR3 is CASSVDTGIVTEAFF. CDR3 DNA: TGTGCCAGCAGCGTTGACACAGGGATCGTCACTGAAGCTTTCTTT.

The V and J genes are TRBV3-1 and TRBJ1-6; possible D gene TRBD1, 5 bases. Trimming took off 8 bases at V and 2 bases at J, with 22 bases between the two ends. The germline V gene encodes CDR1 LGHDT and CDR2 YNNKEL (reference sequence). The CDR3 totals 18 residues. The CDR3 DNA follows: TGTGCCAGCGGCCTTGGACAAGGGAGTACCACCTATAATTCACCCCTCCACTTT. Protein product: CASGLGQGSTTYNSPLHF.

CDR3 bases: TGTGCCAGCAGCTCTCCGGGAGCCCGCTATGGCTACACCTTC. Protein: CASSSPGARYGYTF. V and J are TRBV7-9 and TRBJ1-2; D remains ambiguous. CDR1 is SEHNR, CDR2 FQNEAQ, per germline (reference sequence). This CDR3 has 14 amino acids. V shed 4 bases and J shed 4 bases, with 13 bases lying between them. Combining the CDR3 with reference TRBV7-9 and TRBJ1-2 gives the whole variable domain DTGVSQNPRHKITKRGQNVTFRCDPISEHNRLYWYRQTLGQGPEFLTYFQNEAQLEKSRLLSDRFSAERPKGSFSTLEIQRTEQGDSAMYLCASSSPGARYGYTFGSGTRLTVV.

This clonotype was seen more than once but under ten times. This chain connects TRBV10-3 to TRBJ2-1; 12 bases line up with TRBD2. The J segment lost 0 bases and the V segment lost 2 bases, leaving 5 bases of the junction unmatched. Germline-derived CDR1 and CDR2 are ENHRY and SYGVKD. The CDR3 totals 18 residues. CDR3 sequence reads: CAISETLLAGGSYNEQFF. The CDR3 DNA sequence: TGTGCCATCAGTGAGACGTTACTAGCGGGGGGCTCCTACAATGAGCAGTTCTTC.

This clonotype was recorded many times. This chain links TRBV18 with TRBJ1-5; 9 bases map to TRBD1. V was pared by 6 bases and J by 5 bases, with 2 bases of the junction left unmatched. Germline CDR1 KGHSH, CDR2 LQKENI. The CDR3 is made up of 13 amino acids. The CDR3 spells CASSTGGDQPQHF. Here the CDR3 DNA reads TGTGCCAGCTCTACAGGGGGCGATCAGCCCCAGCATTTT. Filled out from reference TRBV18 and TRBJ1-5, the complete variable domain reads NAGVMQNPRHLVRRRGQEARLRCSPMKGHSHVYWYRQLPEEGLKFMVYLQKENIIDESGMPKERFSAEFPKEGPSILRIQQVVRGDSAAYFCASSTGGDQPQHFGDGTRLSIL.

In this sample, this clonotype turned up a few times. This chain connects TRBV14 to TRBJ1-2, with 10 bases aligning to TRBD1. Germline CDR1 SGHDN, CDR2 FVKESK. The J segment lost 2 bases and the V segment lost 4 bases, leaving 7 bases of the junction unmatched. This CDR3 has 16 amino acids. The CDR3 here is CASSRQGASGNYGYTF. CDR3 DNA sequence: TGTGCCAGCAGCCGACAGGGGGCGTCAGGGAACTATGGCTACACCTTC.

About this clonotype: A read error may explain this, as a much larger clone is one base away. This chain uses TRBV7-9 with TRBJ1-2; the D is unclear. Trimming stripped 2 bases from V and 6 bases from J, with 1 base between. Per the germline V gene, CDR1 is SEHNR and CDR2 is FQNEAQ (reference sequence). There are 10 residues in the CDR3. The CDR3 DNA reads TGTGCCAGCAGCTTACATGGCTACACCTTC. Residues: CASSLHGYTF. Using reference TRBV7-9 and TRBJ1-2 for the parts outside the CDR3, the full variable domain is DTGVSQNPRHKITKRGQNVTFRCDPISEHNRLYWYRQTLGQGPEFLTYFQNEAQLEKSRLLSDRFSAERPKGSFSTLEIQRTEQGDSAMYLCASSLHGYTFGSGTRLTVV.

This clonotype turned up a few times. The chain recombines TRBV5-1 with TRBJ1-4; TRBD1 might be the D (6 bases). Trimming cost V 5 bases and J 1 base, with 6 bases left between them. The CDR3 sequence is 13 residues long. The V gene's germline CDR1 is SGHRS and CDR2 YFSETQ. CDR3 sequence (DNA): TGCGCCAGCAGAGGGGGAACTAATGAAAAACTGTTTTTT. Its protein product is CASRGGTNEKLFF.

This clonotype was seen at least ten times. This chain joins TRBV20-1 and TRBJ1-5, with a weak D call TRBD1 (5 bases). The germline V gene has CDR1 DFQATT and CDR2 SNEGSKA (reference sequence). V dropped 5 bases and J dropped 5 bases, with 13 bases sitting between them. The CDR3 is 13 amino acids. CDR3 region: CSAAGGQDQPQHF. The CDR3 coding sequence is TGCAGTGCTGCCGGGGGTCAGGATCAGCCCCAGCATTTT.

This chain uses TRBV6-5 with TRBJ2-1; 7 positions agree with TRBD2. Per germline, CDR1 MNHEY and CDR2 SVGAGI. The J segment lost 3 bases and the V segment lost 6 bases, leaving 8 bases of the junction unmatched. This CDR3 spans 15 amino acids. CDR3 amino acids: CASRARDYFYNEQFF. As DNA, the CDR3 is TGTGCCAGCAGGGCCCGGGACTACTTCTACAATGAGCAGTTCTTC.

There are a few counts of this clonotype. CDR3 sequence reads: CAKDSNEQFF. The CDR3 bases are TGTGCCAAGGACAGCAATGAGCAGTTCTTC. The chain couples TRBV6-1 to TRBJ2-1; a weak D match, TRBD1 (6 bases). This CDR3 region has 10 residues. Deletions cut 10 bases from V and 6 bases from J, with 7 bases between. Germline values: CDR1 MNHNS, CDR2 SASEGT.

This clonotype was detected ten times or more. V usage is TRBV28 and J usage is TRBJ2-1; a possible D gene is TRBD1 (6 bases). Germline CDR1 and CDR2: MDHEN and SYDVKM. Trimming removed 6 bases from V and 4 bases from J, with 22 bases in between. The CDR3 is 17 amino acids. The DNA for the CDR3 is TGTGCCAGCAGCTTTACGTTTGGGACAACGATTTACAATGAGCAGTTCTTC. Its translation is CASSFTFGTTIYNEQFF.

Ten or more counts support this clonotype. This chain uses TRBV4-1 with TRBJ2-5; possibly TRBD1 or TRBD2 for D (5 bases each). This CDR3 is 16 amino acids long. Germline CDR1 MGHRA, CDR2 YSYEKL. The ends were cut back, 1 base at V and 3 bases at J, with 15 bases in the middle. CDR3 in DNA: TGCGCCAGCAGCCAAGTGGGGGTTCTAGAAAAAGAGACCCAGTACTTC. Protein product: CASSQVGVLEKETQYF.

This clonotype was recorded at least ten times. The CDR3, as DNA: TGTGCCAGCAGCTCCTACTTAAACACAGATACGCAGTATTTT. Protein product: CASSSYLNTDTQYF. V and J are TRBV7-2 and TRBJ2-3; D is unresolved. V shed 4 bases and J shed 2 bases, with 10 bases lying between them. The V gene's germline CDR1 is SGHTA and CDR2 FQGNSA. This CDR3 region has 14 residues.

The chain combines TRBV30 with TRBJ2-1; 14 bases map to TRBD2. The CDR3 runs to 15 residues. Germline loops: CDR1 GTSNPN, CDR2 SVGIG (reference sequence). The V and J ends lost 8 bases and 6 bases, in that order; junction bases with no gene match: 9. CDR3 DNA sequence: TGTGCCATTGAAGAGGGACTAGCGGGAGCCAATGAGCAGTTCTTC. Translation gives CAIEEGLAGANEQFF.

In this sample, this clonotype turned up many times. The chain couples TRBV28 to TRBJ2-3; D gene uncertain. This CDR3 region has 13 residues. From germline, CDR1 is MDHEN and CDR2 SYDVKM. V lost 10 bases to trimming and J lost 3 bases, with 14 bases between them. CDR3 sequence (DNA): TGTGCCACCAGGTTTTACCAAACAGATACGCAGTATTTT. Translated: CATRFYQTDTQYF.

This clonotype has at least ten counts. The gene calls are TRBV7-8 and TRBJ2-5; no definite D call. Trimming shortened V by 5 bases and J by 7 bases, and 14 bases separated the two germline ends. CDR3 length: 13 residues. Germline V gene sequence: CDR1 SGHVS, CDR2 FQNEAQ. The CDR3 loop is CASSPIGDGTQYF. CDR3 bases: TGTGCCAGCAGCCCTATTGGCGACGGGACCCAGTACTTC.

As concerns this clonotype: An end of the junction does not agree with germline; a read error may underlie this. CDR3 in amino acids: CVSSESTAGQETQYF. CDR3 DNA: TGCGTCAGCAGTGAGTCCACAGCGGGGCAAGAGACCCAGTACTTC. The gene calls are TRBV10-1 and TRBJ2-5; 7 bases are a match to TRBD2. Per germline, CDR1 WNHNN and CDR2 SYGVQD (reference sequence). The CDR3 has 15 residues.